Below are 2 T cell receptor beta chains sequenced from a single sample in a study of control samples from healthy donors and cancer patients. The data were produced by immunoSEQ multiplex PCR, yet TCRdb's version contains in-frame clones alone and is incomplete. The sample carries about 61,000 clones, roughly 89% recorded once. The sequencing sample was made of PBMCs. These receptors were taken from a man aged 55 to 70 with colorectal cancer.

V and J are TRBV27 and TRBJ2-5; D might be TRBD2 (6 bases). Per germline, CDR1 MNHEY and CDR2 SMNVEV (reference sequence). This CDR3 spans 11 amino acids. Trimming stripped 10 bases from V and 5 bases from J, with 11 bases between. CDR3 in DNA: TGTGCCACCAGGAGGGCGGAGACCCAGTACTTC. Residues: CATRRAETQYF.

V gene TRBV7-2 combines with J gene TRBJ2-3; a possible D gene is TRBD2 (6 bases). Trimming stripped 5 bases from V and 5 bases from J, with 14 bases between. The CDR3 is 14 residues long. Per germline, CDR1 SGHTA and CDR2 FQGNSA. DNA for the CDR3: TGTGCCAGCAGCCGGAGCGGGCAAGGAGATACGCAGTATTTT. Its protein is CASSRSGQGDTQYF.